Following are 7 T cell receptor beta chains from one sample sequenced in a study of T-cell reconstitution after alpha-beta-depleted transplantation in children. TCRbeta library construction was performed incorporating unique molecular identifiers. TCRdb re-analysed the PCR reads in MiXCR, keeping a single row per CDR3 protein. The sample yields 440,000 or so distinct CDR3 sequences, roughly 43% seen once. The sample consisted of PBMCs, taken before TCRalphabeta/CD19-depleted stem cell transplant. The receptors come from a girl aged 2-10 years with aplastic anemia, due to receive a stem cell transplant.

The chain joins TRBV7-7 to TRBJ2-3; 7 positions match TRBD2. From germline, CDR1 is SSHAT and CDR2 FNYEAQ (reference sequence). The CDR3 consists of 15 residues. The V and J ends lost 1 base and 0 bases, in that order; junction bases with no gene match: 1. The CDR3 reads CASSLGSGSTDTQYF. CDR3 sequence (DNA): TGTGCCAGCAGCTTAGGTAGCGGGAGCACAGATACGCAGTATTTT. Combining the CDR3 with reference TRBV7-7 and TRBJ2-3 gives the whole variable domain GAGVSQSPRYKVTKRGQDVTLRCDPISSHATLYWYQQALGQGPEFLTYFNYEAQPDKSGLPSDRFSAERPEGSISTLTIQRTEQRDSAMYRCASSLGSGSTDTQYFGPGTRLTVL.

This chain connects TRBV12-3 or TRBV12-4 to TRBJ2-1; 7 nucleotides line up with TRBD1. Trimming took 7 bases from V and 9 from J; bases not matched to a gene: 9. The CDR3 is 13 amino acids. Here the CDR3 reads CASTDRVLGEQFF. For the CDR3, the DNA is TGTGCCAGCACTGACAGGGTTCTCGGTGAGCAGTTCTTC.

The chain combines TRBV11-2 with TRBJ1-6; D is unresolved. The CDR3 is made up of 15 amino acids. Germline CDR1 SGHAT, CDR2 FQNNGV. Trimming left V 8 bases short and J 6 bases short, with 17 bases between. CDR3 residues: CASSGGLRFNSPLHF. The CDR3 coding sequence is TGTGCCAGCTCAGGAGGGTTGCGGTTTAATTCACCCCTCCACTTT.

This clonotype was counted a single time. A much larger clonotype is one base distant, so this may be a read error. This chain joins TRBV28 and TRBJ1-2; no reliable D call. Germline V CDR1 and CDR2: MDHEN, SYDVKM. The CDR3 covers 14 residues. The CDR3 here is CACSPVEPYYGYTF. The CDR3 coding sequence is TGTGCCTGCAGCCCTGTCGAGCCCTACTATGGCTACACCTTC.

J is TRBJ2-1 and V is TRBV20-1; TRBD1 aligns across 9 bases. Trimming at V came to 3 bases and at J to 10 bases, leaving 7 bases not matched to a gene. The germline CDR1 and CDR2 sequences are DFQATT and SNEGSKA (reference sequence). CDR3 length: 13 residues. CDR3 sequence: CSARGDRALEQFF. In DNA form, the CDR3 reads TGCAGTGCTAGGGGGGACAGGGCTTTAGAGCAGTTCTTC.

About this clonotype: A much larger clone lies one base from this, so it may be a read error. In DNA, the CDR3 is TGTGCCAGCAAATGGACCGGACCCCCCGGCACAGATACGCAGCATTTT. It is translated as CASKWTGPPGTDTQHF. The V call is TRBV7-6, the J call TRBJ2-3; D is undetermined. The end of the DNA is better explained by TRBJ1-5, so the J call may be wrong. CDR1 is SGHVS, CDR2 FNYEAQ, per germline. The CDR3 spans 16 residues.

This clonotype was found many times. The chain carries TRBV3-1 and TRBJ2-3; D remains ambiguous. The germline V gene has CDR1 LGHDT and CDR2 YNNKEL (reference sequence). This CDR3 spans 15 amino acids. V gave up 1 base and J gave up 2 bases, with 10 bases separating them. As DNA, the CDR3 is TGTGCCAGCAGCCAAGCCCGAAGCTTCACAGATACGCAGTATTTT. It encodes CASSQARSFTDTQYF.